Sequencing of this T cell receptor beta chain was carried out in a study of OX40 agonist ivuxolimab in advanced cancers. Study summary: Ivuxolimab, an agonistic anti-OX40 (CD134) antibody, was given to patients. Age averaged around 59 years (range roughly 23 to 79), and more than 80% were male.

Study-wide results and limits: Also present in some nonresponders was a low level of normalized T-cell clonal expansion.

Clones were sequenced by immunoSEQ multiplex PCR, and TCRdb holds only the in-frame ones, with some missing. This sample yields roughly 35,000 clones, of which 88% are seen a single time; about 4% belongs to the top ten. Worth noting for this clone: The antigen is unknown.

Germline CDR1 and CDR2: SQVTM and ANQGSEA. This CDR3 contains 13 residues. V lost 4 bases and J 4 bases, leaving 10 bases between the germline ends. This specimen consisted of CD4+ or CD8+ T cells sorted from blood, obtained in a trial of the OX40 agonist ivuxolimab. This receptor was identified in an adult with an advanced solid tumor such as melanoma, head and neck, liver or kidney cancer. The V and J genes are TRBV29-1 and TRBJ1-4; the D gene is possibly TRBD1 (6 bases). In DNA form, the CDR3 reads TGCAGCGTTGCGGCGGACAGTAATGAAAAACTGTTTTTT. It encodes CSVAADSNEKLFF.